This is a list of T cell receptor beta chains from one sample in a study of cytomegalovirus exposure and HLA in healthy donors. TCRdb keeps only in-frame clones here, not all; method: immunoSEQ multiplex PCR. The table records 170,000 or so clones, 82% of them present only once. Sample: PBMCs. The receptors come from a woman in her forties or fifties in good health and CMV-seronegative. Each CDR3 is given with its conserved first and last residue. D genes are given only for firm matches. Expanded clones get a size class; other rows say once, few or many, or leave the size out.

D gene,J gene,clone size,V gene,CDR3 DNA,CDR3 protein
.,TRBJ2-1,.,TRBV28,TGTGCCAGCAGTCTGAGACAGGACAATGAGCAGTTCTTC,CASSLRQDNEQFF
.,TRBJ2-5,.,TRBV20-1,TGCAGTGCTTTAAGGAGGGAGACCCAGTACTTC,CSALRRETQYF
TRBD2,TRBJ2-5,.,TRBV28,TGTGCCAGCAGTTTTTTAGCGGGGGACCAAGAGACCCAGTACTTC,CASSFLAGDQETQYF
TRBD1,TRBJ1-1,few,TRBV29-1,TGCAGCACAAAGCAGGGGGCGTACACTGAAGCTTTCTTT,CSTKQGAYTEAFF
.,TRBJ1-1,.,TRBV2,TGTGCCAGCAGTGGAGGGTTTACAGCTTTCTTT,CASSGGFTAFF
.,TRBJ1-5,few,TRBV6-1,TGTGCCAGCAACCCCGAGGGCAATCAGCCCCAGCATTTT,CASNPEGNQPQHF
TRBD2,TRBJ2-1,.,TRBV6-6,TGTGCCAGCAGTTACGGGGGGGACCCCCGCTACAATGAGCAGTTCTTC,CASSYGGDPRYNEQFF
.,TRBJ2-5,once,TRBV9,TGTGCCAGCAGCCCGTCGGGAGTCCAAGAGACCCAGTACTTC,CASSPSGVQETQYF
TRBD1,TRBJ2-3,.,TRBV27,TGTGCCAGCAGCGTTGACAGGGTATCTACGCAGTATTTT,CASSVDRVSTQYF
TRBD1,TRBJ1-2,.,TRBV27,TGTGCCAGCAGTCCGTCTCCCGGGACAGGGGGTGTCGGCTACACCTTC,CASSPSPGTGGVGYTF
.,TRBJ2-7,.,TRBV5-6,TGTGCCAGCAGCTTGGGGACCTACAGGATCTTATACGAGCAGTACTTC,CASSLGTYRILYEQYF
TRBD2,TRBJ2-1,.,TRBV7-2,TGTGCCAGCAGGGGAACCGGGACTAGCGAGAGGAATGAGCAGTTCTTC,CASRGTGTSERNEQFF
.,TRBJ2-7,.,TRBV20-1,TGCAGTGTAGACAGGGCGGGGGAGCAGTACTTC,CSVDRAGEQYF
TRBD1,TRBJ2-5,.,TRBV27,TGTGCCAGCAGTCCCGACAGGGGCGAGACCCAGTACTTC,CASSPDRGETQYF